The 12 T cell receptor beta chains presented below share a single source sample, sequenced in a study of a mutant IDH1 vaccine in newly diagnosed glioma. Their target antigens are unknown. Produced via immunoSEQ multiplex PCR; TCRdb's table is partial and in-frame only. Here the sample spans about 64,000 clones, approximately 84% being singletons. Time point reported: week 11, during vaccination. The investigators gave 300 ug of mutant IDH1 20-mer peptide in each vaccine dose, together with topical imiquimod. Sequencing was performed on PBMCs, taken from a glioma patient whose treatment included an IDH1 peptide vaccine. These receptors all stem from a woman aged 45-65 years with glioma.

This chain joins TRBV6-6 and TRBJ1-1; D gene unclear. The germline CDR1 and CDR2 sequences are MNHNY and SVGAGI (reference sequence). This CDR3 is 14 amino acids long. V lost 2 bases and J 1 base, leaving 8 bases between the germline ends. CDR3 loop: CASSYGQQNTEAFF. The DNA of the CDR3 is TGTGCCAGCAGTTACGGCCAGCAGAACACTGAAGCTTTCTTT.

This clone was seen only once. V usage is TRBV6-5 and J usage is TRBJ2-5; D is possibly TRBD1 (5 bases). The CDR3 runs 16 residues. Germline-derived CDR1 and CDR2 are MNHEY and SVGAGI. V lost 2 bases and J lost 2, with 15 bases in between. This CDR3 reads CASSYDPRGYQETQYF. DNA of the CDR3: TGTGCCAGCAGTTACGACCCTAGGGGTTATCAAGAGACCCAGTACTTC.

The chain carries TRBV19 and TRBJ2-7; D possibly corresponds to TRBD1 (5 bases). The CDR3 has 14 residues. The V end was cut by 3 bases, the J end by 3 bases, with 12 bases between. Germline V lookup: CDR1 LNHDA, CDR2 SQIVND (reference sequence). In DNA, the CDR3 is TGTGCCAGTAGTATGGGGCAGAGCCTCTACGAGCAGTACTTC. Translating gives CASSMGQSLYEQYF.

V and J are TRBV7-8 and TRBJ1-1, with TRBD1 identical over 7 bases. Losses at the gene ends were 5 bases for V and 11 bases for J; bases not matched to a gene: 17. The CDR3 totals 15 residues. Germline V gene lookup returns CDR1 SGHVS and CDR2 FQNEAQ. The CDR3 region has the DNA TGTGCCAGCAGCCTACTGGACGGAGGGGGCGTCCGGGCTTTCTTT. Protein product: CASSLLDGGGVRAFF.

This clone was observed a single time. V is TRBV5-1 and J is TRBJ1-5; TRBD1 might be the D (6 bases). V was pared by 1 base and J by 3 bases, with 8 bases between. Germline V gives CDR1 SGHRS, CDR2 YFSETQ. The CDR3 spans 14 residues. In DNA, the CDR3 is TGCGCCAGCAGCTTGTCAGGGGACAATCAGCCCCAGCATTTT. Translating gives CASSLSGDNQPQHF.

Here the CDR3 DNA reads TGTGCCAGCAGTTATGACTACTCCTACAATGAGCAGTTCTTC. Its protein product is CASSYDYSYNEQFF. This chain links TRBV6-5 with TRBJ2-1; perhaps TRBD2 as D (5 bases). The germline V gene has CDR1 MNHEY and CDR2 SVGAGI. The CDR3 covers 14 residues. Trimming cost V 3 bases and J 0 bases, with 6 bases left between them.

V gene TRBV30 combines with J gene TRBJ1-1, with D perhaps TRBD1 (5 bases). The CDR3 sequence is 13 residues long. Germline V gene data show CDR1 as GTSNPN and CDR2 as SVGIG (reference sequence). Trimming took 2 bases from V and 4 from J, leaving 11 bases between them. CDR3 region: CAWSSRGGTEAFF. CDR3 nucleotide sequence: TGTGCCTGGAGTTCACGGGGGGGCACTGAAGCTTTCTTT.

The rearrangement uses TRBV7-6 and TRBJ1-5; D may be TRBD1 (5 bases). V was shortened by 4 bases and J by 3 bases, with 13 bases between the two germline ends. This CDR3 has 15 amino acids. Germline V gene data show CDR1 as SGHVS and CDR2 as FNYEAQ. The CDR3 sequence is CASSSTGQTNQPQHF. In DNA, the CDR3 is TGTGCCAGCAGCTCAACGGGGCAAACCAATCAGCCCCAGCATTTT.

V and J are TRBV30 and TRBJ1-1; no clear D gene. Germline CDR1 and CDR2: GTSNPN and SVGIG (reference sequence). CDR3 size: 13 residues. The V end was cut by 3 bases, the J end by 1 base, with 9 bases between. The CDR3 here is CAWSADKNTEAFF. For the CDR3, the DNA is TGTGCCTGGAGCGCCGACAAGAACACTGAAGCTTTCTTT.

The CDR3 bases are TGTGCCAGCTCACCACCGTACAGTCCCAATGAGCAGTTCTTC. As protein: CASSPPYSPNEQFF. The chain couples TRBV18 to TRBJ2-1, with D unclear. Germline CDR1 reads KGHSH; CDR2 reads LQKENI. There are 14 residues in the CDR3. With 0 bases removed from V and 6 bases from J, the gap between germline ends came to 9 bases.

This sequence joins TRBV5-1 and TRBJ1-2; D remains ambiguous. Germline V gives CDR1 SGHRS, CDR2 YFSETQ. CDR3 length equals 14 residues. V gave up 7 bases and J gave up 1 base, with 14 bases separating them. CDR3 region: CASATDGNNYGYTF. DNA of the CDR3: TGCGCCAGCGCGACGGACGGGAATAACTATGGCTACACCTTC.

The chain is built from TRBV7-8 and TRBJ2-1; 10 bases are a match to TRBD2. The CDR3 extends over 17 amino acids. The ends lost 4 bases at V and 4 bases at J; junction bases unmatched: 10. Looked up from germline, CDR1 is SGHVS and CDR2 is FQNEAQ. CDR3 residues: CASSSRSVLAGYNEQFF. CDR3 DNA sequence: TGTGCCAGCAGCTCGAGATCGGTACTAGCGGGGTACAATGAGCAGTTCTTC.